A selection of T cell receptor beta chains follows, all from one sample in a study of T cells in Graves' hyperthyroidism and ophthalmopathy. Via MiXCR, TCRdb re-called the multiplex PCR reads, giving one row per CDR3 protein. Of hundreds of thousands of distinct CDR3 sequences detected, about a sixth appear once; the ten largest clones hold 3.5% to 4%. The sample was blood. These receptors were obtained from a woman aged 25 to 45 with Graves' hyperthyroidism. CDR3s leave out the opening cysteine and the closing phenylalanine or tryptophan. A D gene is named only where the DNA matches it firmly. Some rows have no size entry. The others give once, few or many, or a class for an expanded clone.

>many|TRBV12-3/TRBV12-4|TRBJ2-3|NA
ASSSTGRADTQY
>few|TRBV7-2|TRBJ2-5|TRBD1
ASSRTGTGGQETQY
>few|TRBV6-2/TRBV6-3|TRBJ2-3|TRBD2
ASSYQTSGVTQY
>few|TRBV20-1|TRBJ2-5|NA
SARDRETQY
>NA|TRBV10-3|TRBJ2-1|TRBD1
AISLSTGDEQF
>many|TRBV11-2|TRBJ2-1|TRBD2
ASSLDSIGSSGRANEQF
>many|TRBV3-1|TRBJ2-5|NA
ASSQVTGSQETQY
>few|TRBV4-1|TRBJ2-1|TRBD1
ASSQFRGNEQF
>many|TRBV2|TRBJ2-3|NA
ASSEALGETDTQY
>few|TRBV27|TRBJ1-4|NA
ASSFSRGGEKLF
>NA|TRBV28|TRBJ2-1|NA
ASRPPDSYSEQF
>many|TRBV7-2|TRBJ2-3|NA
ASSLDPGEDTQY
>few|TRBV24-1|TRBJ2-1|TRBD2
ATSRAGDKNEQF
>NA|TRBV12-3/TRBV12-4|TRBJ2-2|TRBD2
ASSPTSGSFPGELF
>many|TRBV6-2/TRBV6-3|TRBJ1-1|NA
ASSYGGFTEAF
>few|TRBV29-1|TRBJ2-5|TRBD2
SVEGGGETQY
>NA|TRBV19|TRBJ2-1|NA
ASSTDRSPYNEQF
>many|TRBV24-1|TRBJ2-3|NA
ATSDTGAVSDTQY
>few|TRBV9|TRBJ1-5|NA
ASSVDGADPSNQPQH
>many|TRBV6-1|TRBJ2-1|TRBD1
ASRFRQGTPLNEQF
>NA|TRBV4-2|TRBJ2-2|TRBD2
ASSPRWREGLEAGELF
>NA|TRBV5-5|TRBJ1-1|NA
ASSFQGSNTEAF
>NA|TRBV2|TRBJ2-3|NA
AVPAGRSTDTQY
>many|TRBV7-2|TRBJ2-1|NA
ASSLSQGGISEQF
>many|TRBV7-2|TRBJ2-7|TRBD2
ASSLTREDREQY
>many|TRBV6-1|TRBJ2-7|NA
ASRLQQGPHEQY
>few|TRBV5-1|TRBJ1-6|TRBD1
ASSVGTADNSPLH
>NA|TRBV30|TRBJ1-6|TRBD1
AWSVPPTGKGSPLH
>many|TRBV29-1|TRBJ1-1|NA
SVDRDLNTEAF
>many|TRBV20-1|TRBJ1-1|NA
SATLDTMNTEAF
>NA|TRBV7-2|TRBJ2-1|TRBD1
ASSPGRDRVYGQF
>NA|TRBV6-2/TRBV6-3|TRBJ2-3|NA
ASRPGTTSTDTQY
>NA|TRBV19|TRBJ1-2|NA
ASSTRPGLQGYT
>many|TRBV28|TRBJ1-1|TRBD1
ASNGLPLGTALRNTEAF
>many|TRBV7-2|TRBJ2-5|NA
ASSLASYAGGTIQY